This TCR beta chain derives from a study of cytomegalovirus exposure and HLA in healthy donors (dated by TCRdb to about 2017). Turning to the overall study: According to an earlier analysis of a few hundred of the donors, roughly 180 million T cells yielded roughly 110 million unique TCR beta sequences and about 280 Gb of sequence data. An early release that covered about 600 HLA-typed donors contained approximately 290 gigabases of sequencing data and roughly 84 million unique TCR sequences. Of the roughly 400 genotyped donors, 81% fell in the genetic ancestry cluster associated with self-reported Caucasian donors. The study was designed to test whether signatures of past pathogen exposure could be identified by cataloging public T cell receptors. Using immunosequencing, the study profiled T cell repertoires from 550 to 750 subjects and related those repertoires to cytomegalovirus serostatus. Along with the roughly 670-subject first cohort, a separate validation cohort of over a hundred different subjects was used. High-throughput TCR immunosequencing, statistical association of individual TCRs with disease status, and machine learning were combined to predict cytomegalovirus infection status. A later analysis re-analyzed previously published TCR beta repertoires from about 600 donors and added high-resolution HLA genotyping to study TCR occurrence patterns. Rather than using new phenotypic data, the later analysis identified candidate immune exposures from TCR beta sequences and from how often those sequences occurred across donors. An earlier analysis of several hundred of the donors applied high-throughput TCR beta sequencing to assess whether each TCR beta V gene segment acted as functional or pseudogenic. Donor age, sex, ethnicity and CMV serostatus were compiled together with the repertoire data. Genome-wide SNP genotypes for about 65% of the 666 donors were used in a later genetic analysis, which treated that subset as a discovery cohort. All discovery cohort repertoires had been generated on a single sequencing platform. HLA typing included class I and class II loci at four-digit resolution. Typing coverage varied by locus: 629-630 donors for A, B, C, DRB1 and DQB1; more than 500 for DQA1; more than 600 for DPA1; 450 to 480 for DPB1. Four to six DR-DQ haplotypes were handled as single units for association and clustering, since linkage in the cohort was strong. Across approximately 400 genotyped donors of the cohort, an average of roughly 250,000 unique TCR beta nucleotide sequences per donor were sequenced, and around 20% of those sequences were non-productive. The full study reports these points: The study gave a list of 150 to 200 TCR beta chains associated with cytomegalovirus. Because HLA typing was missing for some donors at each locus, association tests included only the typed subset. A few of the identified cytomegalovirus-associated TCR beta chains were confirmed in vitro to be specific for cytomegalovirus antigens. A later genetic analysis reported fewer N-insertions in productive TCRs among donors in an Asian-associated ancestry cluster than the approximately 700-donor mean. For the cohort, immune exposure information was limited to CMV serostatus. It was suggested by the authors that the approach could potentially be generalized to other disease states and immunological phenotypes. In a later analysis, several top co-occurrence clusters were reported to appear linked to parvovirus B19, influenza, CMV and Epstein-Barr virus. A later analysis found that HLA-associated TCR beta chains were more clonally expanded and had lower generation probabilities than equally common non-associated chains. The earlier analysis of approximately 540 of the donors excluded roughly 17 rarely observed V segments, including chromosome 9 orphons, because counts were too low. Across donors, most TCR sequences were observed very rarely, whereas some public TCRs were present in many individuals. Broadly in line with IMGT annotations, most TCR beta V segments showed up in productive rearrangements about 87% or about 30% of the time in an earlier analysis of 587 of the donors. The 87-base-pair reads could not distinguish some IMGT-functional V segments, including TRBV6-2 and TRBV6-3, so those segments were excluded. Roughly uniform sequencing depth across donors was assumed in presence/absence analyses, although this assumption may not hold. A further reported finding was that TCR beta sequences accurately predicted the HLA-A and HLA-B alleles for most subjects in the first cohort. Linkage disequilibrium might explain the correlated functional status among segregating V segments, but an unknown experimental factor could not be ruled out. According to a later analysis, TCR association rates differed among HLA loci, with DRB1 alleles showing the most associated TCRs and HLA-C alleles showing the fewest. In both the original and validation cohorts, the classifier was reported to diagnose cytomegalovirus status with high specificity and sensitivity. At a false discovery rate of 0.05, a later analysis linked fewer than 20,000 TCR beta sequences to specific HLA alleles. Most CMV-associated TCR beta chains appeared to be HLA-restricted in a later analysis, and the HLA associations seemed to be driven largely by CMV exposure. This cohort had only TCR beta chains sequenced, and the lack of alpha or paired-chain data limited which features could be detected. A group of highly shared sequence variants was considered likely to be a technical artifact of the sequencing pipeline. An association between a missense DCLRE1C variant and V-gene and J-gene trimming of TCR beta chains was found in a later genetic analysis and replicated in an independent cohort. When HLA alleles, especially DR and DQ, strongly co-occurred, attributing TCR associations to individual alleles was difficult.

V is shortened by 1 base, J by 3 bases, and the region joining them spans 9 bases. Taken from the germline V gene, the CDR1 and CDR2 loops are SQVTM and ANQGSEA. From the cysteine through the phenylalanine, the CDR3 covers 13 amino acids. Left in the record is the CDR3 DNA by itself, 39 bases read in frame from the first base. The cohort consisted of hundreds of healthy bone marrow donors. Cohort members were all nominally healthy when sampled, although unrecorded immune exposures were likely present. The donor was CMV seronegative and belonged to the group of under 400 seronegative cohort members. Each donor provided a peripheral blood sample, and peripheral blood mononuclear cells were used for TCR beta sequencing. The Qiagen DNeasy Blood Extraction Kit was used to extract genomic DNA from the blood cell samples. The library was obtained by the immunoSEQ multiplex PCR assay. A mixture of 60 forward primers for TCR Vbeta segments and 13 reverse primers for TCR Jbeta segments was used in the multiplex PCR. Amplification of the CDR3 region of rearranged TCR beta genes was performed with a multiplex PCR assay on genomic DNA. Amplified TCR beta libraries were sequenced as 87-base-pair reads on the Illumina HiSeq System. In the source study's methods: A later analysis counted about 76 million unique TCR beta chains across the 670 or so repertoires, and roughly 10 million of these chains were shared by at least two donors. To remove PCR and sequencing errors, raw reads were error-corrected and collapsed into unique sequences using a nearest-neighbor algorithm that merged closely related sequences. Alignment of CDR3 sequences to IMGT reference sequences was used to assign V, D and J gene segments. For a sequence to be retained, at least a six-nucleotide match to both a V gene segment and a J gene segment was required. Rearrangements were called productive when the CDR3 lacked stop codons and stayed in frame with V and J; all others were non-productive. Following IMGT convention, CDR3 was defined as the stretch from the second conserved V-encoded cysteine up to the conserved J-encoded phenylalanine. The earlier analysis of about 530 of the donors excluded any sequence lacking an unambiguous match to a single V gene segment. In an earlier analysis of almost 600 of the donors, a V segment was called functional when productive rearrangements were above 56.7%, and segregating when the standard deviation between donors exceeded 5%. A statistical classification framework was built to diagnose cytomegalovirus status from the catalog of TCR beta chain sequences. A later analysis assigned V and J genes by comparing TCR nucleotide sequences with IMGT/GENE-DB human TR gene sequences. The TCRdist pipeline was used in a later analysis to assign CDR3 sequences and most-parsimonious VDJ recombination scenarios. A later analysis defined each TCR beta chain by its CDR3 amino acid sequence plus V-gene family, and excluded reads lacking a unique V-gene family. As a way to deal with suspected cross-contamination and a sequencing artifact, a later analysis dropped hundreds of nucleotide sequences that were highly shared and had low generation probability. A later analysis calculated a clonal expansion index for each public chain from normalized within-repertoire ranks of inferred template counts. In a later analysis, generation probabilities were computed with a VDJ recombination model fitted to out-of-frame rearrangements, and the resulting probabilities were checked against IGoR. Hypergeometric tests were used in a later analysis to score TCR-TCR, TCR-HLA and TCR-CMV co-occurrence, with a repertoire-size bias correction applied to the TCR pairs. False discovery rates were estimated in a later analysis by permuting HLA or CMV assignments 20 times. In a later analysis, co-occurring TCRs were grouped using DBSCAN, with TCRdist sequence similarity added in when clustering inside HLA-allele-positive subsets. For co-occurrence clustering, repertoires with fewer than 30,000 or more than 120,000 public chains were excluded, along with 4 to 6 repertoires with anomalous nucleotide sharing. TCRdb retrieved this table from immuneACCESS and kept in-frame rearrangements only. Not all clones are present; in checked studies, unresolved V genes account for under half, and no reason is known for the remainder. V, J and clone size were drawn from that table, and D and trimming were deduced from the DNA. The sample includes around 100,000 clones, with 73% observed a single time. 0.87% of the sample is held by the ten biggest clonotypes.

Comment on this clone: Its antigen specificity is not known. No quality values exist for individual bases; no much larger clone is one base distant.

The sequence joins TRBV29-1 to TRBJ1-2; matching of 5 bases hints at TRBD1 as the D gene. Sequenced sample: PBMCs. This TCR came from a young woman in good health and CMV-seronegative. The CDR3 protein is CSVEGGADYGYTF. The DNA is TGCAGCGTTGAAGGGGGCGCGGACTATGGCTACACCTTC.